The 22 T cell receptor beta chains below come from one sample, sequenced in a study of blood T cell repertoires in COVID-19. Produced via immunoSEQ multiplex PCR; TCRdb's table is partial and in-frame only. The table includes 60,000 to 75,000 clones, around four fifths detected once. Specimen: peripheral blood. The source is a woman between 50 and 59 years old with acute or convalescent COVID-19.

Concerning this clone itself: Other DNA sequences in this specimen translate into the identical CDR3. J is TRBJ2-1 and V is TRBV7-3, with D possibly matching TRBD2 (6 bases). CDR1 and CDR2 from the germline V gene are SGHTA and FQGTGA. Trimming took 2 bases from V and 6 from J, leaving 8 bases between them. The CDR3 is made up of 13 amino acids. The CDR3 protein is CASSLGGFNEQFF. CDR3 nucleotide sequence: TGTGCCAGCAGCTTAGGGGGGTTCAATGAGCAGTTCTTC.

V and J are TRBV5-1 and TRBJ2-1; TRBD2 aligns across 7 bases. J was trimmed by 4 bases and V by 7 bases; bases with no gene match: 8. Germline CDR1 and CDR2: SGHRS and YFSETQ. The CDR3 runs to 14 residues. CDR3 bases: TGCGCCAGCCTCAGCGGGGACGCTTACAATGAGCAGTTCTTC. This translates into CASLSGDAYNEQFF.

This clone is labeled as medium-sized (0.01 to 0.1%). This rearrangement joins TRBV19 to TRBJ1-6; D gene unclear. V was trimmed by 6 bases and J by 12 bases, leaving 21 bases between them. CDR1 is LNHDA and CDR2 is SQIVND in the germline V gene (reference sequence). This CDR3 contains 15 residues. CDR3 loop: CASSPAGTPVRPLHF. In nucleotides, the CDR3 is TGTGCCAGTAGCCCGGCGGGAACACCGGTGAGACCCCTCCACTTT.

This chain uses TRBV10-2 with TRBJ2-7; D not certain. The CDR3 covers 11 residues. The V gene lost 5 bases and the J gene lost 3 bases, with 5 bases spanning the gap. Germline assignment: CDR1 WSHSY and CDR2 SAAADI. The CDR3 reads CASSFNYEQYF. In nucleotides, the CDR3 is TGCGCCAGCAGTTTTAACTACGAGCAGTACTTC.

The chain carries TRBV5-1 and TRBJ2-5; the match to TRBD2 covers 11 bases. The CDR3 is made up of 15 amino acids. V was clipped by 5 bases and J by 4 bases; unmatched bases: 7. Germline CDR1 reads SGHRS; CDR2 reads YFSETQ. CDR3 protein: CASRTTGLAGETQYF. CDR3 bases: TGCGCCAGCAGAACGACCGGACTAGCGGGAGAGACCCAGTACTTC.

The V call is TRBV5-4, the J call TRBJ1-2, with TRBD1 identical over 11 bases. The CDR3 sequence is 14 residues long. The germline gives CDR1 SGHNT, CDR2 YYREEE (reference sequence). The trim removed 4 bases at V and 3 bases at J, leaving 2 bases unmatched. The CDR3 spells CASSQGQGDYGYTF. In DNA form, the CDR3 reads TGTGCCAGCAGCCAGGGACAGGGGGACTATGGCTACACCTTC. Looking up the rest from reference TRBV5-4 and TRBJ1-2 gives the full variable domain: ETGVTQSPTHLIKTRGQQVTLRCSSQSGHNTVSWYQQALGQGPQFIFQYYREEENGRGNFPPRFSGLQFPNYSSELNVNALELDDSALYLCASSQGQGDYGYTFGSGTRLTVV.

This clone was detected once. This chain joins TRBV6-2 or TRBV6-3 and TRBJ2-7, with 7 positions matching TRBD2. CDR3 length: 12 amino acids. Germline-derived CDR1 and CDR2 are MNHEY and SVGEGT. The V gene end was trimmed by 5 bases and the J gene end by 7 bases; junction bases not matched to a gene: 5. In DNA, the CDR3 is TGTGCCAGCAGTCTAGCGGCACGTGAGCAGTACTTC. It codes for CASSLAAREQYF.

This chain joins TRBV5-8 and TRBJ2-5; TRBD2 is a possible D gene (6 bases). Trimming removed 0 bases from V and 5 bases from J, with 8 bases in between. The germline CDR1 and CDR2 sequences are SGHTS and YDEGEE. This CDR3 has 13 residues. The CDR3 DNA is TGTGCCAGCAGCTTGGCGGGGACTGAGACCCAGTACTTC. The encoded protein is CASSLAGTETQYF.

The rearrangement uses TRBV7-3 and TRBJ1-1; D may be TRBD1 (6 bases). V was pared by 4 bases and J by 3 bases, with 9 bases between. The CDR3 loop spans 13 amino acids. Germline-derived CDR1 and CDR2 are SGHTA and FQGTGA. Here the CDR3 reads CASSSQGYTEAFF. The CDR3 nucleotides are TGTGCCAGCAGCTCCCAGGGGTACACTGAAGCTTTCTTT. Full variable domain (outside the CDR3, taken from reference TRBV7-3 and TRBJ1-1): GAGVSQTPSNKVTEKGKYVELRCDPISGHTALYWYRQSLGQGPEFLIYFQGTGAADDSGLPNDRFFAVRPEGSVSTLKIQRTERGDSAVYLCASSSQGYTEAFFGQGTRLTVV.

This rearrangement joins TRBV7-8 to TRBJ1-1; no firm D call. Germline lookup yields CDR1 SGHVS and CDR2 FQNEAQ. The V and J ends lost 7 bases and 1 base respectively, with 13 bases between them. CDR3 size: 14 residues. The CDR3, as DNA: TGTGCCAGCACCCCTTTGGGAGCGAACACTGAAGCTTTCTTT. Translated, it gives CASTPLGANTEAFF.

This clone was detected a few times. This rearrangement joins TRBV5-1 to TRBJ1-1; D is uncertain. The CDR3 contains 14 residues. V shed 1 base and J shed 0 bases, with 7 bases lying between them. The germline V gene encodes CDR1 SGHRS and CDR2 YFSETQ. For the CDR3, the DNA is TGCGCCAGCAGCTTGTTGGCCTTGAACACTGAAGCTTTCTTT. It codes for CASSLLALNTEAFF. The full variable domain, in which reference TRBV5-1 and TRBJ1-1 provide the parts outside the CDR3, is KAGVTQTPRYLIKTRGQQVTLSCSPISGHRSVSWYQQTPGQGLQFLFEYFSETQRNKGNFPGRFSGRQFSNSRSEMNVSTLELGDSALYLCASSLLALNTEAFFGQGTRLTVV.

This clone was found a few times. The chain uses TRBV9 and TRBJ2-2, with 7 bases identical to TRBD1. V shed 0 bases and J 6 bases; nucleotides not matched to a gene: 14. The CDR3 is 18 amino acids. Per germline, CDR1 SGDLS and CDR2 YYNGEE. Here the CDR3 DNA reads TGTGCCAGCAGCGTAGATTCTGGGGACAGAGTCGCGTCCGGGGAGCTGTTTTTT. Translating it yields CASSVDSGDRVASGELFF.

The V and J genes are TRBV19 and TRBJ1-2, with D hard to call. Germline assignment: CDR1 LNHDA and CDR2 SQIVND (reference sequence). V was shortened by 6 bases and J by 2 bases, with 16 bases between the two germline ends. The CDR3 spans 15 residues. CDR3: CASSLGSRLNYGYTF. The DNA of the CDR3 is TGTGCCAGTAGCCTGGGCAGTAGACTAAACTATGGCTACACCTTC.

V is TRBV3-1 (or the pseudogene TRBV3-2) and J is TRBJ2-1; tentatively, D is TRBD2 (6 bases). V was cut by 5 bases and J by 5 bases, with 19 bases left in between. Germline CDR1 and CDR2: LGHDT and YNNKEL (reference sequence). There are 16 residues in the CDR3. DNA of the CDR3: TGTGCCAGCAGCTCTCCTTGGGGGGAGTTAAACAATGAGCAGTTCTTC. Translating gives CASSSPWGELNNEQFF.

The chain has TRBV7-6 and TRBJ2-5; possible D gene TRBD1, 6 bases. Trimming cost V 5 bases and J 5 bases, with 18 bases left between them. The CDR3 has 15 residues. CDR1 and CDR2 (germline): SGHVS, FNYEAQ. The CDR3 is CASSPSQGTAETQYF. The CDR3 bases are TGTGCCAGCAGCCCTTCACAGGGAACCGCGGAGACCCAGTACTTC.

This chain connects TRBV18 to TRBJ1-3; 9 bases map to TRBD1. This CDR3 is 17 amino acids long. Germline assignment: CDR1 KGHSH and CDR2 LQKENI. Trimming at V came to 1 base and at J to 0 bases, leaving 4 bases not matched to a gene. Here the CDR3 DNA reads TGTGCCAGCTCACCACGTAGGGACAGGGCCTCTGGAAACACCATATATTTT. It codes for CASSPRRDRASGNTIYF.

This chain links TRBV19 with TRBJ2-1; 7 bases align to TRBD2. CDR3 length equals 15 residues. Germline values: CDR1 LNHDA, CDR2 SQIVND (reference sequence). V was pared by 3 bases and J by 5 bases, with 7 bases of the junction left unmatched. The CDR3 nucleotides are TGTGCCAGTAGTATCTACGCGGGAGCGAACAATGAGCAGTTCTTC. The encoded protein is CASSIYAGANNEQFF.

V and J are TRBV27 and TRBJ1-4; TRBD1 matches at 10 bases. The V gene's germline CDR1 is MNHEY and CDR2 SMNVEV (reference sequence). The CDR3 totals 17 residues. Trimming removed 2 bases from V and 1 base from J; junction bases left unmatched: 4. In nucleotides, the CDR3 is TGTGCCAGCAGTTTAAAGGGACAGGGGATAACTAATGAAAAACTGTTTTTT. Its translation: CASSLKGQGITNEKLFF.

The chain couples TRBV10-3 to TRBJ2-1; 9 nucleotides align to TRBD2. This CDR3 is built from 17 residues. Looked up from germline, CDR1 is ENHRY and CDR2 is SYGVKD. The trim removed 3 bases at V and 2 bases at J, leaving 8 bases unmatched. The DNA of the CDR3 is TGTGCCATCAGTGAAGCCGTTAGCGGGAGTGCCTACAATGAGCAGTTCTTC. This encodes CAISEAVSGSAYNEQFF.

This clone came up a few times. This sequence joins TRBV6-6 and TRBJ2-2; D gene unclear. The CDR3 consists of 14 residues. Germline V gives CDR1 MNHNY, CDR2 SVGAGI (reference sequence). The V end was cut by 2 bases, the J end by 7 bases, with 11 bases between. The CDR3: CASSYRVDSGELFF. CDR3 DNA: TGTGCCAGCAGTTACCGGGTAGATAGCGGGGAGCTGTTTTTT.

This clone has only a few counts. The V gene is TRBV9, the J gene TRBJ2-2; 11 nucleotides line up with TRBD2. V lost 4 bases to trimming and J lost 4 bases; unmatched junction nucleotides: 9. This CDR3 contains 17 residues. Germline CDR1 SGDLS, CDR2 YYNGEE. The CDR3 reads CASSTPGLAEVTGELFF. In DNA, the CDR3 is TGTGCCAGCAGCACTCCGGGACTAGCGGAGGTCACCGGGGAGCTGTTTTTT.

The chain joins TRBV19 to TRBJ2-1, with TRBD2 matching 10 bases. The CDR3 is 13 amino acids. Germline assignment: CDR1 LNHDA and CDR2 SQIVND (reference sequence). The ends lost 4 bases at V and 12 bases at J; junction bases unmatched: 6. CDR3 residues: CASSSPGLAAQFF. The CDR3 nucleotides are TGTGCCAGTAGTAGCCCCGGACTAGCGGCGCAGTTCTTC.